A single sample is the source of the 21 T cell receptor beta chains below, sequenced in a study of shared clonotypes between healthy human individuals. As defined, naive CD8 cells were CD45RO-negative and positively selected for CCR7, with terminally differentiated effector memory CD45RA+ cells excluded. Repertoires were generated with immunoSEQ multiplex PCR, while TCRdb's copy carries only in-frame clones and drops some. The sample holds more than 550,000 clones, about 90% seen once. Sequencing input: naive CD8+ T cells sorted from blood. The receptors derive from a man aged 30 to 39 in good health.

The V call is TRBV6-5, the J call TRBJ1-1; TRBD1 agrees at 8 bases. The CDR3 is 13 residues long. Unmatched junction bases numbered 4, after V lost 6 bases and J lost 4 bases. Germline V lookup: CDR1 MNHEY, CDR2 SVGAGI. As DNA, the CDR3 is TGTGCCAGCAGCGTACAGGGGGGCACTGAAGCTTTCTTT. Its translation is CASSVQGGTEAFF.

The V gene is TRBV7-2, the J gene TRBJ2-1; 14 bases align to TRBD2. The CDR3 runs to 16 residues. Germline CDR1 and CDR2: SGHTA and FQGNSA. Germline trimming cut 4 bases from V and 8 bases from J; bases unmatched to any gene: 7. The DNA for the CDR3 is TGTGCCAGCAGCTCCGTGACTAGCGGGAGGGCCGATGAGCAGTTCTTC. Translating gives CASSSVTSGRADEQFF.

V is TRBV11-2 and J is TRBJ2-7; 11 bases map to TRBD2. The CDR3 is 15 residues long. V trimming: 5 bases; J trimming: 1 base; junction bases outside the gene matches: 4. Germline V gene sequence: CDR1 SGHAT, CDR2 FQNNGV. Here the CDR3 DNA reads TGTGCCAGCAGCGAGGGACTAGCGGAGTCCTACGAGCAGTACTTC. The encoded protein is CASSEGLAESYEQYF.

The rearrangement links TRBV2 to TRBJ1-1; D is unclear. V was cut by 4 bases and J by 11 bases, with 17 bases left in between. CDR1 SNHLY and CDR2 FYNNEI come from the germline V gene. The CDR3 is 13 residues long. CDR3 in DNA: TGTGCCAGCAGTGGCAGAGTCGAGGTCGGTGCTTTCTTT. Translated: CASSGRVEVGAFF.

This clone appeared a few times. This chain joins TRBV18 and TRBJ2-5; D is unresolved. Trimming removed 2 bases from V and 2 bases from J, with 9 bases in between. The CDR3 spans 14 residues. Germline CDR1 and CDR2: KGHSH and LQKENI. The CDR3 nucleotides are TGTGCCAGCTCACCAGTCACTTCGCAAGAGACCCAGTACTTC. This sequence encodes CASSPVTSQETQYF.

This sequence joins TRBV7-8 and TRBJ2-1; the D is unclear. In germline, CDR1 is SGHVS, CDR2 FQNEAQ. Trimming removed 5 bases from V and 0 bases from J, with 8 bases in between. The CDR3 is 14 amino acids. The CDR3 coding sequence is TGTGCCAGCAGCCCCTTGAGCTCCTACAATGAGCAGTTCTTC. Residues: CASSPLSSYNEQFF.

DNA for the CDR3: TGCGCCAGCAGCGCGGGCCAAAACGGGAACACTGAAGCTTTCTTT. It is translated as CASSAGQNGNTEAFF. The gene calls are TRBV5-1 and TRBJ1-1, with D unresolved. Germline assignment: CDR1 SGHRS and CDR2 YFSETQ. The CDR3 has 15 amino acids. V lost 4 bases to trimming and J lost 1 base, with 14 bases between them.

V and J are TRBV14 and TRBJ2-7; 10 bases map to TRBD2. V shed 2 bases, J shed 4 bases, and the junction held 5 bases outside the gene matches. CDR3 length: 15 amino acids. Germline assignment: CDR1 SGHDN and CDR2 FVKESK. For the CDR3, the DNA is TGTGCCAGCAGCCAAAGCGGGAGGGCAGCGTACGAGCAGTACTTC. The encoded protein is CASSQSGRAAYEQYF.

CDR3 DNA sequence: TGCAGCGTTGAAGAGCATACTCGGAACGAGCAGTACTTC. Amino acids: CSVEEHTRNEQYF. The chain couples TRBV29-1 to TRBJ2-7; D not certain. V gave up 0 bases and J gave up 5 bases, with 11 bases separating them. The CDR3 has 13 residues. The germline gives CDR1 SQVTM, CDR2 ANQGSEA.

The J gene is TRBJ2-7, the V gene TRBV14, with 7 positions matching TRBD2. The CDR3 extends over 15 amino acids. Trimming removed 3 bases from V and 0 bases from J; junction bases left unmatched: 5. In germline, CDR1 is SGHDN, CDR2 FVKESK. In DNA, the CDR3 is TGTGCCAGCAGCCACCCTAGCGGAAGCTCCTACGAGCAGTACTTC. This sequence encodes CASSHPSGSSYEQYF.

The chain employs TRBV28 and TRBJ1-4; the D is unclear. There are 14 residues in the CDR3. Germline lookup yields CDR1 MDHEN and CDR2 SYDVKM. V dropped 0 bases and J dropped 7 bases, with 9 bases sitting between them. CDR3 region: CASSLWQSGEKLFF. The DNA of the CDR3 is TGTGCCAGCAGTTTATGGCAGAGCGGTGAAAAACTGTTTTTT.

The V gene is TRBV5-5, the J gene TRBJ2-1, with D possibly being TRBD2 (6 bases). Trimming stripped 4 bases from V and 4 bases from J, with 18 bases between. CDR3 length: 16 residues. CDR1 SGHKS and CDR2 YYEKEE come from the germline V gene (reference sequence). CDR3 DNA sequence: TGTGCCAGCAGCGCTCGAGCAGCGGGTAATTACAATGAGCAGTTCTTC. It translates to CASSARAAGNYNEQFF. Using reference TRBV5-5 and TRBJ2-1 for the parts outside the CDR3, the full variable domain is DAGVTQSPTHLIKTRGQQVTLRCSPISGHKSVSWYQQVLGQGPQFIFQYYEKEERGRGNFPDRFSARQFPNYSSELNVNALLLGDSALYLCASSARAAGNYNEQFFGPGTRLTVL.

The chain links TRBV6-5 to TRBJ2-1; D is undetermined. The germline V and J ends were trimmed by 5 bases and 5 bases, with 7 bases remaining between them. The length of the CDR3 is 12 residues. CDR1 is MNHEY and CDR2 is SVGAGI in the germline V gene. This chain's CDR3 is CASSTENNEQFF. In nucleotides, the CDR3 is TGTGCCAGCAGTACCGAGAACAATGAGCAGTTCTTC.

The J gene is TRBJ2-1, the V gene TRBV11-2; TRBD2 aligns across 8 bases. Unmatched junction bases numbered 11, after V lost 1 base and J lost 3 bases. Germline V gene lookup returns CDR1 SGHAT and CDR2 FQNNGV. The CDR3 sequence is 18 residues long. The CDR3 here is CASSLGGSGGAFYNEQFF. In DNA form, the CDR3 reads TGTGCCAGCAGCTTAGGGGGAAGCGGGGGCGCATTCTACAATGAGCAGTTCTTC. The variable domain in full, with the rest retrieved from reference TRBV11-2 and TRBJ2-1, is EAGVAQSPRYKIIEKRQSVAFWCNPISGHATLYWYQQILGQGPKLLIQFQNNGVVDDSQLPKDRFSAERLKGVDSTLKIQPAKLEDSAVYLCASSLGGSGGAFYNEQFFGPGTRLTVL.

The genes are TRBV27 and TRBJ2-7, with unresolved D. Trimming removed 4 bases at V and 3 bases at J, with 7 bases between. There are 12 residues in the CDR3. Germline V lookup: CDR1 MNHEY, CDR2 SMNVEV (reference sequence). CDR3: CASSYGGYEQYF. CDR3 coding DNA: TGTGCCAGCAGTTACGGCGGCTACGAGCAGTACTTC.

The genes are TRBV29-1 and TRBJ2-2; TRBD1 matches at 7 bases. The junction had 8 bases not matched to a gene; V was cut back by 3 bases and J by 7 bases. The CDR3 runs to 14 residues. The germline V gene has CDR1 SQVTM and CDR2 ANQGSEA. The CDR3 DNA reads as TGCAGCGTTGAGTACAGGGGATTTAACGGGGAGCTGTTTTTT. Its protein product is CSVEYRGFNGELFF.

The V call is TRBV5-1, the J call TRBJ2-1; 12 bases fit TRBD2. The germline V gene has CDR1 SGHRS and CDR2 YFSETQ. Trimming at V came to 3 bases and at J to 7 bases, leaving 20 bases not matched to a gene. The CDR3 has 20 residues. For the CDR3, the DNA is TGCGCCAGCAGCTCCGGACATGCACAAGGACTAGCGGGGCTAGGGAATGAGCAGTTCTTC. Translated: CASSSGHAQGLAGLGNEQFF.

This clone was seen a single time. This chain connects TRBV9 to TRBJ1-4; tentatively, D is TRBD1 (5 bases). Trimming took 0 bases from V and 6 from J, leaving 12 bases between them. This CDR3 has 15 amino acids. Germline V gene data show CDR1 as SGDLS and CDR2 as YYNGEE. Here the CDR3 DNA reads TGTGCCAGCAGCGTAGTGGGAGCGGGGGATGAAAAACTGTTTTTT. Translated, it gives CASSVVGAGDEKLFF.

The table lists this clone with a count of one. V gene TRBV28 combines with J gene TRBJ2-2, with unresolved D. The germline CDR1 and CDR2 sequences are MDHEN and SYDVKM. V was pared by 6 bases and J by 3 bases, with 5 bases between. There are 12 residues in the CDR3. This CDR3 reads CASSEDTGELFF. The CDR3 nucleotides are TGTGCCAGCAGCGAAGACACCGGGGAGCTGTTTTTT.

The chain carries TRBV4-1 and TRBJ2-1, with 8 bases that match TRBD2. This CDR3 has 16 residues. In germline, CDR1 is MGHRA, CDR2 YSYEKL. V gave up 2 bases and J gave up 8 bases; unmatched junction bases: 11. The CDR3 DNA reads TGCGCCAGCAGCCAAATTCCCGGGGGGGTTAGTGATGAGCAGTTCTTC. It codes for CASSQIPGGVSDEQFF.

This clone is a singleton in its sample. The V and J genes are TRBV27 and TRBJ2-1; D is perhaps TRBD1 (6 bases). V lost 5 bases and J 4 bases, leaving 15 bases between the germline ends. CDR1 and CDR2 from the germline V gene are MNHEY and SMNVEV (reference sequence). The CDR3 covers 15 residues. The CDR3 nucleotides read TGTGCCAGCAGTCCGGCCAGGACAGCATACAATGAGCAGTTCTTC. Translation: CASSPARTAYNEQFF.